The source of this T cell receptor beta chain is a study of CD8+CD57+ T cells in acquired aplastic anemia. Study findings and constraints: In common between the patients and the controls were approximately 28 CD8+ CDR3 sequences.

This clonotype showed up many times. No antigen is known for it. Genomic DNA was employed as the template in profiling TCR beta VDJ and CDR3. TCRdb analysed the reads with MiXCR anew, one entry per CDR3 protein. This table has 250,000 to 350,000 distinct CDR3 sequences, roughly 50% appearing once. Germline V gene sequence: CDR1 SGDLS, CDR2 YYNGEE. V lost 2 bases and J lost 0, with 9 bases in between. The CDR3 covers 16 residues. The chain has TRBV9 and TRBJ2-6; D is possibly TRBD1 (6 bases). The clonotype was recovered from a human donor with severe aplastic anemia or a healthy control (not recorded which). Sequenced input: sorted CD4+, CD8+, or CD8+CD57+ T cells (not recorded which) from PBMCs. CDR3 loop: CASSVTGFSGANVLTF. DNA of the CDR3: TGTGCCAGCAGCGTGACAGGTTTCTCTGGGGCCAACGTCCTGACTTTC.